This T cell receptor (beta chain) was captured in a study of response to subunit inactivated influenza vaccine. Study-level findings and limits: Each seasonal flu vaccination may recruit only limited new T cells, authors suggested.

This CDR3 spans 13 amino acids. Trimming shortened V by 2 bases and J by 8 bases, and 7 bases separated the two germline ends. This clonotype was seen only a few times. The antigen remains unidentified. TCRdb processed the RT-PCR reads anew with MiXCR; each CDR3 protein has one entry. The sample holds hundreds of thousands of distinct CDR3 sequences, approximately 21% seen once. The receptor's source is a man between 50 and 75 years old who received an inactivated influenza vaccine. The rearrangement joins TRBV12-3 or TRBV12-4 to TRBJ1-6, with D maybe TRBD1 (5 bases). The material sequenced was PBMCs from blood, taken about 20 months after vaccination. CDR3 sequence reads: CASSLRQHSPLHF. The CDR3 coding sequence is TGTGCCAGCAGTTTAAGACAGCATTCACCCCTCCACTTT.